This T cell receptor beta chain was identified during a study of vaccination and CD4 T cells after COVID-19. Findings and limits, study-wide: Post-vaccination, and not before, a median roughly 90% of reactive clones appeared in convalescent patients.

This CDR3 contains 16 residues. V trimming: 1 base; J trimming: 6 bases; junction bases outside the gene matches: 10. Germline loops: CDR1 DFQATT, CDR2 SNEGSKA (reference sequence). Treatment: roughly 10-day PBMC culture with coronavirus spike peptide pools or control peptides (ViraFEST assay). Once obtained from cultured CD4+ T cells, the DNA was sequenced using the Oncomine TCR Beta short-read assay. TCRdb ran MiXCR on the PCR reads and lists one entry per CDR3 protein. The data hold 9,500 to 15,000 distinct CDR3 sequences, with around three fifths observed a single time. This clonotype was picked up a small number of times. Its antigen is not identified.

The sequence derives from a human donor who had recovered from COVID-19. Sequencing was done on a sample of CD4+ T cells from blood, cultured in vitro. V and J are TRBV20-1 and TRBJ2-1, with 9 positions matching TRBD2. The CDR3 DNA sequence: TGCAGTGCTAGAGTTGAGGGACTAGCAATTACCAATGAGCAGTTCTTC. It specifies CSARVEGLAITNEQFF.